This T cell receptor (beta chain) was retrieved from a study of T cell responses to AZD1222 COVID-19 vaccine. Overall study findings and caveats: Spike regions recognized by vaccine-associated CD4 TCRs spanned the protein, led by 160-218 and 743-854. The donor group comprised mostly white British people and more females; the analysis possibly underestimated clonal diversity.

Measured with immunoSEQ multiplex PCR; TCRdb has only the in-frame clones, and not every one. The table records 130,000 to 150,000 clones, approximately 90% of them present only once. Of note for this clone: Its antigen remains unknown.

This CDR3 is built from 15 residues. Germline CDR1 and CDR2: SGHVS and FQNEAQ. V was shortened by 1 base and J by 5 bases, with 15 bases between the two germline ends. The genes are TRBV7-8 and TRBJ2-7; unclear D gene. Here the sequenced sample was peripheral blood, taken on day 0 of AZD1222 vaccination. The source of this sequence is an adult in good health. The CDR3 DNA reads TGTGCCAGCAGCTTAGTGTCACTGGATAGTAACGAGCAGTACTTC. It encodes CASSLVSLDSNEQYF.